Listed below are T cell receptor beta chains from one sample, sequenced in a study of response to subunit inactivated influenza vaccine. TCRdb reanalysed the RT-PCR reads using MiXCR and keeps one entry per CDR3 protein. The sample carries approximately 500,000 distinct CDR3 sequences, 11% to 15% recorded once. Sequencing was performed on PBMCs from blood, taken about 13 days after vaccination. All receptors derive from a middle-aged man who received an inactivated influenza vaccine. Each CDR3 is given with its conserved first and last residue. The D gene is left open where the match is weak. Not all rows give a size; the values are once, few, many and, for expanded clones, a class.

d_call j_call v_call clone_size cdr3_aa cdr3_nt
. TRBJ1-2 TRBV12-3/TRBV12-4 few CASSNGQLYGYTF TGTGCCAGCAGCAACGGACAGTTATATGGCTACACCTTC
. TRBJ1-1 TRBV20-1 few CSGEQGGTEAFF TGCAGTGGCGAACAGGGAGGCACTGAAGCTTTCTTT
. TRBJ1-2 TRBV7-9 few CASSLRLGNYGYTF TGTGCCAGCAGCTTGAGGTTGGGGAATTATGGCTACACCTTC
TRBD2 TRBJ2-1 TRBV20-1 . CSARIFGLAGGYNEQFF TGCAGTGCTAGAATCTTCGGACTAGCGGGGGGTTACAATGAGCAGTTCTTC
. TRBJ2-7 TRBV7-2 few CASRGRPHEQYF TGTGCCAGCCGGGGCAGGCCCCACGAGCAGTACTTC
. TRBJ2-2 TRBV28 few CASSFPGLDTGELFF TGTGCCAGCAGTTTCCCAGGGCTGGACACCGGGGAGCTGTTTTTT
. TRBJ2-7 TRBV6-6 many CASSFSDVSEQYF TGTGCCAGCAGTTTCTCGGATGTGAGCGAGCAGTACTTC
TRBD1 TRBJ2-2 TRBV7-2 . CASSSSPTGLAGELFF TGTGCCAGCAGCTCCTCCCCGACAGGGCTGGCCGGGGAGCTGTTTTTT
. TRBJ1-2 TRBV12-3/TRBV12-4 . CASSLGEPNYGYTF TGTGCCAGCAGTTTAGGGGAACCTAACTATGGCTACACCTTC
. TRBJ1-1 TRBV4-3 . CASSQGNEAFF TGCGCCAGCAGCCAAGGGAACGAAGCTTTCTTT
. TRBJ1-5 TRBV6-6 . CASSRPDQPQHF TGTGCCAGCAGCCGACCCGATCAGCCCCAGCATTTT
. TRBJ2-3 TRBV6-1 . CASRPETNQFTDTQYF TGTGCCAGCAGACCTGAGACCAATCAATTCACAGATACGCAGTATTTT
. TRBJ1-2 TRBV12-3/TRBV12-4 . CASSTLRGRWGIYGYTF TGTGCCAGCAGTACGCTCCGGGGACGTTGGGGGATCTATGGCTACACCTTC
. TRBJ2-7 TRBV27 . CARSSSGAEQYF TGTGCCAGAAGCTCTTCAGGGGCCGAGCAGTACTTC
. TRBJ2-7 TRBV27 . CASSFSVGGIHEQYF TGTGCCAGCAGTTTTTCGGTAGGGGGAATACACGAGCAGTACTTC
TRBD1 TRBJ2-5 TRBV7-2 . CASGFGQGVKTQYF TGTGCCAGCGGCTTTGGACAGGGGGTTAAGACCCAGTACTTC
TRBD1 TRBJ2-7 TRBV5-1 few CASSLGGTGDGEQYF TGCGCCAGCAGCTTGGGAGGGACAGGGGACGGCGAGCAGTACTTC
. TRBJ2-7 TRBV9 . CASSEGLAYVYEQYF TGTGCCAGCAGCGAGGGACTCGCTTATGTCTACGAGCAGTACTTC
. TRBJ2-7 TRBV20-1 few CSARDQKTTHEQYF TGCAGTGCTAGAGACCAGAAGACTACGCACGAGCAGTACTTC
TRBD1 TRBJ2-7 TRBV6-2/TRBV6-3 . CASSYSGTEHEQYF TGTGCCAGCAGTTACTCGGGGACAGAACACGAGCAGTACTTC